The rows below give T cell receptor beta chains drawn from one sample of a study of CD8 T cells in Susac syndrome. TCRdb passed the immunoSEQ multiplex PCR reads through MiXCR, listing each CDR3 protein once. The sample yields 95,000 to 150,000 distinct CDR3 sequences, about 93% seen once. Sequenced input: CD4+ T cells from PBMCs. These receptors all stem from a human donor in good health. CDR3s include the opening cysteine and the closing phenylalanine or tryptophan. A D gene is named only where the DNA matches it firmly.

TRBV5-6 | TRBD2 | CASSFQGGYNEQFF
TRBV20-1 | . | CSARVDSNQPQHF
TRBV29-1 | . | CSATVNTEAFF
TRBV6-5 | . | CAGSHDRTHEAFF
TRBV12-3/TRBV12-4 | . | CASSLKGSQETQYF
TRBV4-1 | . | CASSQVNRALYNEQFF
TRBV29-1 | . | CSVSGDKNIQYF
TRBV12-3/TRBV12-4 | . | CASSRITEAFF
TRBV7-2 | . | CASSLSSRTYEQYF
TRBV3-1 | . | CASSQAGTAGEAFF
TRBV2 | . | CASTPPRGMEQFF
TRBV6-5 | TRBD1 | CASRPTGADTQYF
TRBV4-3 | . | CASSPRRGPTGELFF
TRBV20-1 | TRBD2 | CSALPRPSGTYEQYF
TRBV27 | TRBD1 | CASGRPRDSPYGYTF
TRBV3-1 | TRBD1 | CASSLPGQRIYGYTF
TRBV10-2 | TRBD1 | CATLRDRGDSHNF
TRBV5-1 | . | CASSYRVRNTGELFF
TRBV2 | TRBD1 | CASSPTGVRTEAFF
TRBV20-1 | TRBD1 | CSASGQGAGTDTQYF
TRBV15 | . | CATSKGRSYEQYF
TRBV19 | TRBD1 | CASEDRGVKNIQYF
TRBV19 | TRBD1 | CASSGDRVYGYTF
TRBV4-3 | . | CASSQESGPRGGNTIYF
TRBV12-3/TRBV12-4 | . | CASTRRGATKAFF
TRBV20-1 | . | CSSASYYGYTF
TRBV6-5 | . | CASSTQWGRGYTF
TRBV5-1 | TRBD1 | CASSLGGQYEAFF
TRBV29-1 | . | CSVDRNYGYTF
TRBV23-1 | . | CASSPGGYTF
TRBV7-2 | . | CASSLASLSSYEQYF
TRBV5-4 | TRBD2 | CASSLDSGRAHNEQFF
TRBV10-3 | . | CAISPFSGSSANEQFF
TRBV29-1 | . | CSVEDRSKAVAYEQYF
TRBV20-1 | TRBD2 | CSASGRNYEQYF
TRBV7-9 | . | CASASGPPLRYF
TRBV2 | . | CASRAKGFEGYTF
TRBV7-9 | . | CASSKESWLGELFF
TRBV7-9 | . | CASRPTGFSGNTIYF
TRBV6-2/TRBV6-3 | TRBD1 | CASSFTGVTEAFF
TRBV3-1 | TRBD2 | CASSHSGGSSNEQFF
TRBV4-1 | . | CASSRGSQASQPQHF
TRBV5-1 | . | CASAGVSSYNEQFF
TRBV5-1 | TRBD2 | CASSRRTSETYEQYF
TRBV7-2 | TRBD1 | CASSARQGMNTEAFF